This passage covers 25 T cell receptor beta chains from one sample sequenced in a study of shared clonotypes between healthy human individuals. Assay used: immunoSEQ multiplex PCR; TCRdb lists only in-frame clones, some missing. The data show 2.3 million or so clones, approximately 95% seen once. Sequencing was carried out using naive CD4+ T cells from PBMCs. The subset: CD45RA+ positively selected. Receptor source: a man between 18 and 35 years old in good health. Some clones in this sample may be carry-over from other donors' samples.

This chain joins TRBV7-2 and TRBJ2-5, with D possibly matching TRBD1 (5 bases). V lost 5 bases, J lost 2 bases, and 9 bases lay in between. The CDR3 loop spans 13 amino acids. Germline loops: CDR1 SGHTA, CDR2 FQGNSA. In DNA form, the CDR3 reads TGTGCCAGCAGCACGACAGATCAAGAGACCCAGTACTTC. Protein product: CASSTTDQETQYF.

Concerning this clone: Germline is not matched at one junction end, which may reflect a read error. The rearrangement links TRBV30 to TRBJ2-3, with D possibly being TRBD1 or TRBD2 (6 bases each). This CDR3 is 12 amino acids long. From germline, CDR1 is GTSNPN and CDR2 SVGIG (reference sequence). CDR3 protein: CAWSERPGASNF. The CDR3 nucleotides are TGTGCCTGGAGCGAAAGACCGGGGGCCTCGAATTTT.

This clone was recorded only once. The genes are TRBV11-2 and TRBJ2-5; no clear D gene. The V and J ends lost 5 bases and 4 bases respectively, with 8 bases between them. The CDR3 sequence is 12 residues long. Per germline, CDR1 SGHAT and CDR2 FQNNGV. The CDR3 loop reads CASSPPGETQYF. The CDR3 bases are TGTGCCAGCAGCCCCCCCGGAGAGACCCAGTACTTC.

The chain joins TRBV28 to TRBJ1-3; D unclear. There are 16 residues in the CDR3. The V gene's germline CDR1 is MDHEN and CDR2 SYDVKM. Trimming cost V 2 bases and J 4 bases, with 15 bases left between them. The DNA of the CDR3 is TGTGCCAGCAGTTTACCCCTCACGTGGCAGGGAAACACCATATATTTT. Amino acids: CASSLPLTWQGNTIYF.

The rearrangement links TRBV28 to TRBJ1-1; 7 bases align to TRBD1. V shed 6 bases, J shed 7 bases, and the junction held 8 bases outside the gene matches. The germline gives CDR1 MDHEN, CDR2 SYDVKM. CDR3 length: 13 residues. This CDR3 reads CASSRGTESEAFF. The CDR3 coding sequence is TGTGCCAGCAGCCGGGGGACAGAAAGTGAAGCTTTCTTT.

The rearrangement links TRBV29-1 to TRBJ2-7; D gene unclear. The CDR3 consists of 12 residues. V lost 0 bases and J lost 1, with 4 bases in between. The germline CDR1 and CDR2 sequences are SQVTM and ANQGSEA. The CDR3 bases are TGCAGCGTTGAAGAACAGTCCTACGAGCAGTACTTC. It is translated as CSVEEQSYEQYF.

The V call is TRBV19, the J call TRBJ1-2, with 10 bases aligning to TRBD1. After removal of 7 bases from V and 4 bases from J, the junction contained 9 bases not matched to a gene. Germline CDR1 reads LNHDA; CDR2 reads SQIVND (reference sequence). CDR3 size: 15 residues. The DNA for the CDR3 is TGTGCCAGTATGGCCCGGGACAGGGGCGGCTATGGCTACACCTTC. As protein: CASMARDRGGYGYTF.

The rearrangement links TRBV27 to TRBJ1-1; 12 nucleotides line up with TRBD1. V gave up 11 bases and J gave up 2 bases; unmatched junction bases: 9. CDR3 length: 15 amino acids. Germline V gene data show CDR1 as MNHEY and CDR2 as SMNVEV (reference sequence). The CDR3 region has the DNA TGTGCCCGATGGGACAGGGGGCTCTTTAACACTGAAGCTTTCTTT. Protein sequence: CARWDRGLFNTEAFF.

This chain links TRBV7-3 with TRBJ2-5, with no clear D. This CDR3 is built from 14 residues. CDR1 and CDR2 (germline): SGHTA, FQGTGA. Trimming left V 5 bases short and J 1 base short, with 11 bases between. This chain's CDR3 is CASSVGTAQETQYF. CDR3 DNA sequence: TGTGCCAGCAGCGTGGGTACAGCCCAAGAGACCCAGTACTTC.

The V call is TRBV7-2, the J call TRBJ1-2; D may be TRBD1 (6 bases). The germline CDR1 and CDR2 sequences are SGHTA and FQGNSA. V gave up 0 bases and J gave up 4 bases, with 21 bases separating them. The CDR3 length is 18 residues. Written as DNA, the CDR3 is TGTGCCAGCAGCTTAGCCTACCGCTCCCCGGGACAAATCTATGGCTACACCTTC. Protein product: CASSLAYRSPGQIYGYTF.

V is TRBV2 and J is TRBJ2-7; D is possibly TRBD2 (6 bases). The V gene lost 4 bases and the J gene lost 3 bases, with 13 bases spanning the gap. Germline V CDR1 and CDR2: SNHLY, FYNNEI. The CDR3 is made up of 14 amino acids. DNA for the CDR3: TGTGCCAGCAGTGTTCCGGCGGGGTACTACGAGCAGTACTTC. Translating gives CASSVPAGYYEQYF. Supplemented by reference TRBV2 and TRBJ2-7, the full variable domain reads EPEVTQTPSHQVTQMGQEVILRCVPISNHLYFYWYRQILGQKVEFLVSFYNNEISEKSEIFDDQFSVERPDGSNFTLKIRSTKLEDSAMYFCASSVPAGYYEQYFGPGTRLTVT.

This chain joins TRBV11-2 and TRBJ1-5; D ambiguous. V lost 5 bases to trimming and J lost 5 bases, with 7 bases between them. The CDR3 contains 12 residues. Germline V gives CDR1 SGHAT, CDR2 FQNNGV. CDR3 sequence: CASSRQDQPQHF. DNA for the CDR3: TGTGCCAGCAGCCGGCAGGATCAGCCCCAGCATTTT. Variable domain in full (rest from reference TRBV11-2 and TRBJ1-5): EAGVAQSPRYKIIEKRQSVAFWCNPISGHATLYWYQQILGQGPKLLIQFQNNGVVDDSQLPKDRFSAERLKGVDSTLKIQPAKLEDSAVYLCASSRQDQPQHFGDGTRLSIL.

The V call is TRBV14, the J call TRBJ1-3; D is uncertain. The ends were cut back, 1 base at V and 3 bases at J, with 7 bases in the middle. Germline CDR1 is SGHDN and CDR2 is FVKESK. This CDR3 has 14 amino acids. Here the CDR3 DNA reads TGTGCCAGCAGCCAAGCGGCCGTTGGAAACACCATATATTTT. The encoded protein is CASSQAAVGNTIYF. Full variable domain (rest looked up from reference TRBV14 and TRBJ1-3): EAGVTQFPSHSVIEKGQTVTLRCDPISGHDNLYWYRRVMGKEIKFLLHFVKESKQDESGMPNNRFLAERTGGTYSTLKVQPAELEDSGVYFCASSQAAVGNTIYFGEGSWLTVV.

The chain links TRBV29-1 to TRBJ2-5; D gene unclear. V was trimmed by 6 bases and J by 5 bases, leaving 13 bases between them. Germline loops: CDR1 SQVTM, CDR2 ANQGSEA. CDR3 length equals 12 residues. CDR3 in DNA: TGCAGCGTGGTGGCCCCCGCGGAGACCCAGTACTTC. It encodes CSVVAPAETQYF.

This clone appeared once. This chain connects TRBV7-9 to TRBJ2-2; 12 bases match TRBD2. CDR3 length: 16 residues. Unmatched junction bases numbered 4, after V lost 5 bases and J lost 3 bases. Per the germline V gene, CDR1 is SEHNR and CDR2 is FQNEAQ (reference sequence). CDR3 loop: CASSPRLAGDTGELFF. The CDR3 DNA follows: TGTGCCAGCAGCCCGCGACTAGCGGGGGACACCGGGGAGCTGTTTTTT.

Note on this clone: The same CDR3 also results from other DNA sequences found in this sample. This chain links TRBV18 with TRBJ1-1; D is possibly TRBD1 (5 bases). V lost 3 bases to trimming and J lost 0 bases, with 8 bases between them. Germline CDR1 and CDR2: KGHSH and LQKENI. CDR3 length: 14 amino acids. Here the CDR3 DNA reads TGTGCCAGCTCACCCGGGACTCTGAACACTGAAGCTTTCTTT. It is translated as CASSPGTLNTEAFF.

The J gene is TRBJ1-2, the V gene TRBV7-9; 9 bases map to TRBD1. CDR1 and CDR2 from the germline V gene are SEHNR and FQNEAQ (reference sequence). This CDR3 region has 15 residues. After removal of 3 bases from V and 6 bases from J, the junction contained 8 bases not matched to a gene. The CDR3 sequence is CASSFRDRVINGYTF. CDR3 nucleotide sequence: TGTGCCAGCAGCTTCCGGGACAGGGTAATCAATGGCTACACCTTC. The whole variable domain, remainder taken from reference TRBV7-9 and TRBJ1-2, is DTGVSQNPRHKITKRGQNVTFRCDPISEHNRLYWYRQTLGQGPEFLTYFQNEAQLEKSRLLSDRFSAERPKGSFSTLEIQRTEQGDSAMYLCASSFRDRVINGYTFGSGTRLTVV.

This clone was detected once. The J gene is TRBJ2-2, the V gene TRBV27, with 9 positions matching TRBD1. V trimming: 5 bases; J trimming: 2 bases; junction bases outside the gene matches: 12. This CDR3 has 18 amino acids. Per the germline V gene, CDR1 is MNHEY and CDR2 is SMNVEV (reference sequence). CDR3 bases: TGTGCCAGCAGTCCGTCTACGTGGGACAGGGCTAACACCGGGGAGCTGTTTTTT. Translated, it gives CASSPSTWDRANTGELFF.

J is TRBJ2-1 and V is TRBV7-2; no firm D call. Germline CDR1 is SGHTA and CDR2 is FQGNSA. Trimming left V 4 bases short and J 4 bases short, with 14 bases between. The CDR3 sequence is 15 residues long. The CDR3 DNA follows: TGTGCCAGCAGCTCGCAGCTAGGATCTTACAATGAGCAGTTCTTC. Translating it yields CASSSQLGSYNEQFF. Using reference TRBV7-2 and TRBJ2-1 for the parts outside the CDR3, the full variable domain is GAGVSQSPSNKVTEKGKDVELRCDPISGHTALYWYRQSLGQGLEFLIYFQGNSAPDKSGLPSDRFSAERTGGSVSTLTIQRTQQEDSAVYLCASSSQLGSYNEQFFGPGTRLTVL.

This rearrangement joins TRBV11-2 to TRBJ2-7, with D unresolved. With 3 bases removed from V and 3 bases from J, the gap between germline ends came to 15 bases. From germline, CDR1 is SGHAT and CDR2 FQNNGV. This CDR3 contains 15 residues. The DNA for the CDR3 is TGTGCCAGCAGCTTGCTGACAATTGCGATCTACGAGCAGTACTTC. Residues: CASSLLTIAIYEQYF. The full variable domain, rest sourced from reference TRBV11-2 and TRBJ2-7, is EAGVAQSPRYKIIEKRQSVAFWCNPISGHATLYWYQQILGQGPKLLIQFQNNGVVDDSQLPKDRFSAERLKGVDSTLKIQPAKLEDSAVYLCASSLLTIAIYEQYFGPGTRLTVT.

The rearrangement joins TRBV27 to TRBJ2-1; 12 nucleotides line up with TRBD1. Germline trimming cut 8 bases from V and 2 bases from J; bases unmatched to any gene: 25. The CDR3 spans 22 residues. Germline V gene sequence: CDR1 MNHEY, CDR2 SMNVEV (reference sequence). The chain's CDR3 is CASGPGTGGTLAGHHAYNEQFF. The CDR3 region has the DNA TGTGCCAGCGGGCCCGGGACAGGGGGCACCCTAGCGGGACATCACGCCTACAATGAGCAGTTCTTC.

V and J are TRBV30 and TRBJ2-5; tentatively, D is TRBD2 (6 bases). CDR1 and CDR2 from the germline V gene are GTSNPN and SVGIG (reference sequence). The CDR3 contains 17 residues. Trimming took off 0 bases at V and 5 bases at J, with 22 bases between the two ends. The CDR3 region is CAWSVWEWDSSRETQYF. The CDR3 nucleotides read TGTGCCTGGAGTGTATGGGAATGGGACTCCAGCAGGGAGACCCAGTACTTC.

This clone was observed a handful of times. The sample carries other DNA sequences with the same CDR3. The gene calls are TRBV6-5 and TRBJ1-5; D unresolved. The CDR3 contains 13 residues. The V end was cut by 2 bases, the J end by 7 bases, with 9 bases between. Germline assignment: CDR1 MNHEY and CDR2 SVGAGI. The CDR3 here is CASSYRRGQPQHF. In DNA form, the CDR3 reads TGTGCCAGCAGTTACCGACGGGGACAGCCCCAGCATTTT.

About this clone: One end of the junction varies from germline; a read error may be responsible. The chain combines TRBV10-2 with TRBJ2-7, with D hard to call. Germline V gives CDR1 WSHSY, CDR2 SAAADI. CDR3 length: 15 residues. CDR3 amino acids: CASSEFAVSSYEQYF. CDR3 sequence (DNA): TGCGCCAGCAGCGAGTTTGCGGTATCCTCCTACGAGCAGTACTTC.

V usage is TRBV7-2 and J usage is TRBJ1-5; the match to TRBD1 covers 8 bases. Germline V gene sequence: CDR1 SGHTA, CDR2 FQGNSA. V was clipped by 5 bases and J by 0 bases; unmatched bases: 3. The CDR3 consists of 15 residues. The CDR3 loop is CASSPGTGSNQPQHF. CDR3 coding DNA: TGTGCCAGCAGCCCCGGGACAGGTAGCAATCAGCCCCAGCATTTT.